The present T cell receptor beta chain was sequenced within a study of blood T cell repertoires in COVID-19. About the research overall: The origin of the acute and convalescent COVID-19 samples was the United States, Italy and Spain. Sample material is recorded as cDNA or gDNA derived from T cells, B-cell-depleted T cells, or PBMCs.

Sequencing used immunoSEQ multiplex PCR; TCRdb keeps in-frame clones, though not all of them. In the table there are around 44,000 clones, around 82% of which are singletons. The CDR3 is made up of 15 amino acids. The germline V gene encodes CDR1 ENHRY and CDR2 SYGVKD. V shed 4 bases and J 6 bases; nucleotides not matched to a gene: 6. The receptor comes from a man aged 40-49 years with active or convalescent COVID-19. This chain uses TRBV10-3 with TRBJ2-1; TRBD2 matches 10 bases. Sequenced: peripheral blood. Here the CDR3 reads CAISAPSGSANEQFF. Here the CDR3 DNA reads TGTGCCATCAGTGCCCCTAGCGGGAGCGCCAATGAGCAGTTCTTC.